Listed below are T cell receptor beta chains from one sample, sequenced in a study of T cell changes during pregnancy in multiple sclerosis. Some clones are missing from TCRdb's copy, which holds only in-frame ones; the method was immunoSEQ multiplex PCR. The table has tens of thousands of clones, almost 95% seen once. The sequenced sample was peripheral blood, obtained in the third trimester of pregnancy. These receptors were collected from a female donor in good health, enrolled as a control in a pregnancy study. Each CDR3 is given with its conserved first and last residue. Each record gives: J gene, D gene, V gene, CDR3 protein, CDR3 DNA. A D gene is named only where the DNA matches it firmly.

j_call: TRBJ1-1
d_call: TRBD1
v_call: TRBV28
cdr3_aa: CASSTPGRTGNTEAFF
cdr3_nt: TGTGCCAGCAGCACCCCCGGCAGGACAGGGAACACTGAAGCTTTCTTT

j_call: TRBJ1-2
d_call: NA
v_call: TRBV11-3
cdr3_aa: CASSLNPAGDGYTF
cdr3_nt: TGTGCCAGCAGCTTAAATCCGGCGGGCGATGGCTACACCTTC

j_call: TRBJ1-4
d_call: TRBD1
v_call: TRBV11-2
cdr3_aa: CASSQDRGSEKLFF
cdr3_nt: TGTGCCAGCAGCCAAGACAGGGGTAGTGAAAAACTGTTTTTT

j_call: TRBJ2-1
d_call: TRBD2
v_call: TRBV27
cdr3_aa: CASSPAGDPYNEQFF
cdr3_nt: TGTGCCAGCAGTCCCGCGGGGGATCCCTACAATGAGCAGTTCTTC

j_call: TRBJ1-3
d_call: NA
v_call: TRBV4-2
cdr3_aa: CASSQRGSGNTIYF
cdr3_nt: TGTGCCAGCAGCCAGCGGGGCTCTGGAAACACCATATATTTT

j_call: TRBJ1-5
d_call: NA
v_call: TRBV28
cdr3_aa: CANSLEGVSNQPQHF
cdr3_nt: TGTGCCAACTCCCTTGAGGGCGTTAGCAATCAGCCCCAGCATTTT

j_call: TRBJ2-3
d_call: TRBD2
v_call: TRBV2
cdr3_aa: CASAGLAGGIDTQYF
cdr3_nt: TGTGCCAGCGCGGGACTAGCGGGAGGTATAGATACGCAGTATTTT

j_call: TRBJ1-1
d_call: NA
v_call: TRBV28
cdr3_aa: CASSPLLAANTEAFF
cdr3_nt: TGTGCCAGCAGCCCCCTCCTAGCAGCGAACACTGAAGCTTTCTTT

j_call: TRBJ1-5
d_call: TRBD1
v_call: TRBV19
cdr3_aa: CASSIDRTGYNQPQHF
cdr3_nt: TGTGCCAGTAGTATAGACCGGACAGGATACAATCAGCCCCAGCATTTT

j_call: TRBJ2-5
d_call: NA
v_call: TRBV20-1
cdr3_aa: CSATSQGTQYF
cdr3_nt: TGCAGTGCCACCTCACAGGGGACCCAGTACTTC

j_call: TRBJ1-4
d_call: TRBD1
v_call: TRBV27
cdr3_aa: CASSRGTATNEKLFF
cdr3_nt: TGTGCCAGCAGTAGAGGGACAGCAACTAATGAAAAACTGTTTTTT

j_call: TRBJ2-5
d_call: NA
v_call: TRBV11-2
cdr3_aa: CASSLTSTPRETQYF
cdr3_nt: TGTGCCAGCAGCTTAACATCGACTCCGCGAGAGACCCAGTACTTC

j_call: TRBJ1-2
d_call: NA
v_call: TRBV4-3
cdr3_aa: CASSPEGHYGYTF
cdr3_nt: TGCGCCAGCAGCCCAGAGGGCCACTATGGCTACACCTTC

j_call: TRBJ2-5
d_call: TRBD2
v_call: TRBV7-2
cdr3_aa: CASSSVGGTEQYF
cdr3_nt: TGTGCCAGCAGCTCGGTGGGGGGGACGGAGCAGTACTTC